These 20 T cell receptor beta chains were all obtained from the same sample, sequenced in a study of shared clonotypes between healthy human individuals. As defined, naive CD8 cells were CD45RO-negative and positively selected for CCR7, with terminally differentiated effector memory CD45RA+ cells excluded. The repertoire was sequenced with immunoSEQ multiplex PCR; TCRdb's copy has only in-frame clones and lacks some. The table lists roughly 1,800,000 clones, around 96% of them singletons. Sequenced: naive CD8+ T cells sorted from blood. The receptor source for this set is a man aged 18 to 30 in good health.

To note about this clone: Additional DNA sequences in this sample encode the identical CDR3. The chain carries TRBV27 and TRBJ1-6, with D maybe TRBD1 (5 bases). Germline-derived CDR1 and CDR2 are MNHEY and SMNVEV (reference sequence). With 5 bases removed from V and 7 bases from J, the gap between germline ends came to 12 bases. The CDR3 is made up of 14 amino acids. The DNA of the CDR3 is TGTGCCAGCAGTAAAACAGGTGGAAATTCACCCCTCCACTTT. Protein product: CASSKTGGNSPLHF.

The V gene is TRBV4-1, the J gene TRBJ2-7, with a possible D match to TRBD1 (6 bases). Trimming cost V 4 bases and J 0 bases, with 16 bases left between them. The CDR3 loop spans 16 amino acids. Germline CDR1 MGHRA, CDR2 YSYEKL. The CDR3 region is CASSPAGGDRSYEQYF. In DNA form, the CDR3 reads TGCGCCAGCAGCCCTGCTGGGGGCGATCGCTCCTACGAGCAGTACTTC.

The V and J genes are TRBV12-5 and TRBJ2-1, with 8 bases aligning to TRBD2. This CDR3 contains 14 residues. V lost 6 bases, J lost 4 bases, and 5 bases stayed unmatched. CDR1 is LGHNT and CDR2 is FRNRAP in the germline V gene. The CDR3 reads CASGAGGVYNEQFF. The CDR3 DNA reads TGTGCTAGTGGCGCCGGGGGGGTTTACAATGAGCAGTTCTTC.

The genes are TRBV28 and TRBJ2-7, with a weak D call TRBD1 (6 bases). CDR1 and CDR2 from the germline V gene are MDHEN and SYDVKM. The CDR3 is 12 residues long. V dropped 11 bases and J dropped 3 bases, with 14 bases sitting between them. The CDR3 loop reads CAHGTLGYEQYF. CDR3 DNA: TGTGCCCACGGGACACTGGGCTACGAGCAGTACTTC.

The J gene is TRBJ1-3, the V gene TRBV6-1; D unclear. V was shortened by 8 bases and J by 0 bases, with 11 bases between the two germline ends. CDR1 and CDR2 (germline): MNHNS, SASEGT. The CDR3 length is 14 residues. CDR3 in amino acids: CASREGSSGNTIYF. In nucleotides, the CDR3 is TGTGCCAGCCGCGAGGGCAGCTCTGGAAACACCATATATTTT.

The chain combines TRBV4-2 with TRBJ1-2, with D maybe TRBD1 (5 bases). The CDR3 runs 13 residues. Between the trimmed V and J ends, which lost 1 base and 5 bases, there was a span of 8 bases. The germline CDR1 and CDR2 sequences are LGHNA and YNFKEQ. The CDR3 bases are TGTGCCAGCAGCCAAGCCGGGACTTATGGCTACACCTTC. Translated: CASSQAGTYGYTF.

The CDR3 nucleotides read TGTGCCAGCAGCTTGGGACTAGCGGGAGGGCATGAGCAGTTCTTC. This gives the protein CASSLGLAGGHEQFF. The chain combines TRBV5-6 with TRBJ2-1; 14 bases match TRBD2. The J segment lost 8 bases and the V segment lost 0 bases, leaving 1 base of the junction unmatched. The CDR3 extends over 15 amino acids. Germline V gene lookup returns CDR1 SGHDT and CDR2 YYEEEE.

The V and J genes are TRBV4-1 and TRBJ2-5; D is unresolved. V was clipped by 0 bases and J by 5 bases, with 7 bases between them. The germline V gene encodes CDR1 MGHRA and CDR2 YSYEKL. The CDR3 is made up of 13 amino acids. The CDR3 spells CASSQEFGETQYF. Written as DNA, the CDR3 is TGCGCCAGCAGCCAAGAGTTTGGGGAGACCCAGTACTTC.

The gene calls are TRBV30 and TRBJ1-2; possibly TRBD1 for D (5 bases). Germline assignment: CDR1 GTSNPN and CDR2 SVGIG (reference sequence). The CDR3 runs 14 residues. Trimming pared 6 bases from V and 8 bases from J, leaving 22 bases between. As DNA, the CDR3 is TGTGCCTGTCGGGGCAGGGAGGGGAAGGGCGGCTACACCTTC. It translates to CACRGREGKGGYTF.

This chain uses TRBV4-1 with TRBJ2-7; D not certain. This CDR3 region has 17 residues. The V end lost 0 bases, the J end lost 0 bases, and 15 bases lay between the germline ends. CDR1 and CDR2 from the germline V gene are MGHRA and YSYEKL. CDR3 sequence reads: CASSQDLGFGGSYEQYF. CDR3 nucleotides: TGCGCCAGCAGCCAAGATCTGGGGTTTGGTGGCTCCTACGAGCAGTACTTC.

The chain carries TRBV6-6 and TRBJ1-2, with D unclear. CDR3 size: 13 residues. V lost 7 bases, J lost 10 bases, and 19 bases lay in between. Germline lookup yields CDR1 MNHNY and CDR2 SVGAGI (reference sequence). In DNA form, the CDR3 reads TGTGCCAGCACCGGAAGAAATCAAGGGTTCTACACCTTC. Translated, it gives CASTGRNQGFYTF.

The V and J genes are TRBV1 and TRBJ2-3; the DNA was not compared with TRBD2, the D call given in the table. TRBV1 represents a pseudogene. CDR3 length equals 16 residues. The CDR3 reads CTSSQQGLDRPDTQYF. The CDR3 nucleotides read TGCACCAGCAGCCAACAGGGACTAGATAGGCCAGATACGCAGTATTTT.

CDR3 bases: TGTGCCAGCAGTTCCTACGGACTAGTTGCGGATGAGCAGTTCTTC. Its translation: CASSSYGLVADEQFF. The chain is built from TRBV27 and TRBJ2-1; 7 bases align to TRBD2. With 4 bases clipped from V and 8 bases from J, the junction kept 11 bases outside the gene matches. The CDR3 runs to 15 residues. CDR1 is MNHEY and CDR2 is SMNVEV in the germline V gene (reference sequence).

This clone was detected only once. The genes are TRBV7-2 and TRBJ1-3; 7 bases match TRBD1. This CDR3 region has 17 residues. Germline V CDR1 and CDR2: SGHTA, FQGNSA. The V and J ends lost 6 bases and 3 bases, in that order; junction bases with no gene match: 14. The CDR3 is CASSPRTGPFDGNTIYF. The CDR3 coding sequence is TGTGCCAGCAGTCCTCGGACAGGCCCGTTTGATGGAAACACCATATATTTT.

V gene TRBV2 combines with J gene TRBJ1-6; D is unclear. Germline CDR1 is SNHLY and CDR2 is FYNNEI. This CDR3 is built from 14 residues. The V end was cut by 6 bases, the J end by 7 bases, with 13 bases between. CDR3 DNA: TGTGCCAGCAGGGATTCCTTGATCAATTCACCCCTCCACTTT. It translates to CASRDSLINSPLHF.

The V call is TRBV9, the J call TRBJ1-1; a possible D gene is TRBD1 (6 bases). This CDR3 has 13 residues. CDR1 is SGDLS and CDR2 is YYNGEE in the germline V gene. The V end was cut by 5 bases, the J end by 3 bases, with 11 bases between. The CDR3 DNA reads TGTGCCAGCAGTTACAGGGATTACACTGAAGCTTTCTTT. This translates into CASSYRDYTEAFF.

The chain couples TRBV7-9 to TRBJ2-7, with TRBD2 identical over 11 bases. Germline CDR1 reads SEHNR; CDR2 reads FQNEAQ (reference sequence). The CDR3 is 16 amino acids. The ends lost 4 bases at V and 1 base at J; junction bases unmatched: 6. CDR3 nucleotide sequence: TGTGCCAGCAGCTACTCGGGACTAGCGGCTTCCTACGAGCAGTACTTC. Its protein product is CASSYSGLAASYEQYF.

J is TRBJ2-7 and V is TRBV14, with D possibly being TRBD1 (5 bases). V was shortened by 3 bases and J by 2 bases, with 20 bases between the two germline ends. The germline V gene has CDR1 SGHDN and CDR2 FVKESK. CDR3 length equals 17 residues. The DNA for the CDR3 is TGTGCCAGCAGCCAGCTTAAGGGCCAGGGTTTAGCCTACGAGCAGTACTTC. Protein: CASSQLKGQGLAYEQYF.

This clone showed up just a few times. The gene calls are TRBV2 and TRBJ2-7, with unresolved D. Germline V gives CDR1 SNHLY, CDR2 FYNNEI. The V end lost 7 bases, the J end lost 4 bases, and 11 bases lay between the germline ends. CDR3 length: 12 amino acids. The CDR3 sequence is CASTHRFYEQYF. The DNA for the CDR3 is TGTGCCAGCACCCACAGATTTTACGAGCAGTACTTC.

The chain couples TRBV13 to TRBJ2-5, with TRBD1 identical over 7 bases. Germline CDR1 reads PRHDT; CDR2 reads FYEKMQ (reference sequence). Trimming took 4 bases from V and 2 from J; bases not matched to a gene: 10. The CDR3 runs to 16 residues. The CDR3 loop reads CASSWTGQETQETQYF. The CDR3 DNA reads as TGTGCCAGCAGCTGGACCGGACAGGAGACTCAAGAGACCCAGTACTTC.